The clone carrying this T cell receptor (beta chain) came up once. Its antigen is still unknown. Clones were sequenced by immunoSEQ multiplex PCR, and TCRdb holds only the in-frame ones, with some missing. The sample gives over a million clones, more than 75% of which show up once; 0.52% is in the top ten. The data are from a study of shared clonotypes between healthy human individuals. Whole-study context: Samples came from two female and a few male donors aged 18 to 49. Study-level results: In several donors, approximately 5% of naive CD4 clonotypes appeared in common.

Germline assignment: CDR1 SEHNR and CDR2 FQNEAQ (reference sequence). The ends lost 4 bases at V and 4 bases at J; junction bases unmatched: 12. The CDR3 runs to 16 residues. The receptor was isolated from a man aged 18-30 years in good health. Some clones in this sample may be carry-over from other donors' samples. Input material: memory CD4+ T cells from PBMCs. Subset: CD45RA-negative fraction. This chain uses TRBV7-9 with TRBJ1-2, with TRBD1 matching over 7 bases. The CDR3 DNA follows: TGTGCCAGCAGCTCGGCGGGACAGCTGCTGGGCTATGGCTACACCTTC. Translation gives CASSSAGQLLGYGYTF. Using reference TRBV7-9 and TRBJ1-2 for the parts outside the CDR3, the full variable domain is DTGVSQNPRHKITKRGQNVTFRCDPISEHNRLYWYRQTLGQGPEFLTYFQNEAQLEKSRLLSDRFSAERPKGSFSTLEIQRTEQGDSAMYLCASSSAGQLLGYGYTFGSGTRLTVV.